This TCR beta chain was captured in a study of T cell repertoires in cytomegalovirus infection. TCRdb reprocessed the reads via MiXCR and lists one record per CDR3 protein. The table lists 250,000 or so distinct CDR3 sequences, roughly 9.1% of them singletons, with more than 13% in the top ten. There are many counts of this clonotype. Germline CDR1 reads SGHDT; CDR2 reads YYEEEE. The CDR3 consists of 16 residues. Trimming removed 4 bases from V and 2 bases from J, with 19 bases in between. The chain links TRBV5-6 to TRBJ2-7; D may be TRBD2 (6 bases). This clonotype was obtained from a human donor in good health (CMV status not recorded). Some clones in this sample may be carry-over from other donors' samples. Material: PBMCs. In DNA form, the CDR3 reads TGTGCCAGCAGCGGGACCCGGGACTTCTCAACCTACGAGCAGTACTTC. Its protein product is CASSGTRDFSTYEQYF.